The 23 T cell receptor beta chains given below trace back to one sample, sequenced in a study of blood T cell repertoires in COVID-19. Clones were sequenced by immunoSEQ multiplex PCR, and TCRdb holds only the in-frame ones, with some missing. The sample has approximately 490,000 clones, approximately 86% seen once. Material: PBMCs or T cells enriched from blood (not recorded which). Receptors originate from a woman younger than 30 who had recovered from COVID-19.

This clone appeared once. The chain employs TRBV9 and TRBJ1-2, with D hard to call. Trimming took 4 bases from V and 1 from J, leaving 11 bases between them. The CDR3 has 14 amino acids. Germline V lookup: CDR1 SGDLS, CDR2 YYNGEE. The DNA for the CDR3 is TGTGCCAGCAGCACCCCGACGGGTAACTATGGCTACACCTTC. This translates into CASSTPTGNYGYTF.

The CDR3 DNA is TGTGCCAGCAGTCCAGGAGGTGCCCAGGGGGAAGGCACTGAAGCTTTCTTT. Protein product: CASSPGGAQGEGTEAFF. The V and J genes are TRBV28 and TRBJ1-1; 7 bases match TRBD1. Trimming cost V 5 bases and J 4 bases; bases outside gene matches: 16. The germline V gene encodes CDR1 MDHEN and CDR2 SYDVKM. This CDR3 contains 17 residues. Looking up the rest from reference TRBV28 and TRBJ1-1 gives the full variable domain: DVKVTQSSRYLVKRTGEKVFLECVQDMDHENMFWYRQDPGLGLRLIYFSYDVKMKEKGDIPEGYSVSREKKERFSLILESASTNQTSMYLCASSPGGAQGEGTEAFFGQGTRLTVV.

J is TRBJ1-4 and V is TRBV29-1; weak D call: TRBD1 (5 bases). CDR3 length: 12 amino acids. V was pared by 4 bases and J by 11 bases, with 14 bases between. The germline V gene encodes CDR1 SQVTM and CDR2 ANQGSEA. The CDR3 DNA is TGCAGCGTTGGGACACCTCAGGAGAAACTGTTTTTT. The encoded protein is CSVGTPQEKLFF.

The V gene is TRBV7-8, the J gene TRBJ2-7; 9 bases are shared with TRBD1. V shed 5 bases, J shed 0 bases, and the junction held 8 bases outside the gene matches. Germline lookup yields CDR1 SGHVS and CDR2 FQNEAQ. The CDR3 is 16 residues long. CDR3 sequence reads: CASSPSGTGNSYEQYF. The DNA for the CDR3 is TGTGCCAGCAGCCCGTCCGGGACAGGGAACTCCTACGAGCAGTACTTC.

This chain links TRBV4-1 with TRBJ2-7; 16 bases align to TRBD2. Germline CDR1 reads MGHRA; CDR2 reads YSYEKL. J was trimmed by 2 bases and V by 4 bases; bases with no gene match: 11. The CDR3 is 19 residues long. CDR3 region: CASSLLPGLAGGLTYEQYF. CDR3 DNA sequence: TGCGCCAGCAGCCTTCTCCCGGGACTAGCGGGGGGGCTGACCTACGAGCAGTACTTC.

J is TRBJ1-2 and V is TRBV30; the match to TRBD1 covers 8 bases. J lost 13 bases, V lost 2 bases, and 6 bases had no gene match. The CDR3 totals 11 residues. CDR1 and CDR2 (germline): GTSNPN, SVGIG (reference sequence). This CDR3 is CAWSTGQDCTF. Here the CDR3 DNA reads TGTGCCTGGAGTACGGGACAGGACTGCACCTTC.

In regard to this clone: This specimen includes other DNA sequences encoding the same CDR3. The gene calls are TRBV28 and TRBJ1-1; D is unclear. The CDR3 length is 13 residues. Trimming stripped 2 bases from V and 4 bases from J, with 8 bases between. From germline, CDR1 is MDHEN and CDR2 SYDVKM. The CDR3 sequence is CASSLEGGTEAFF. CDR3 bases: TGTGCCAGCAGTTTAGAGGGTGGCACTGAAGCTTTCTTT. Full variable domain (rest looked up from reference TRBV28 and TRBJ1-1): DVKVTQSSRYLVKRTGEKVFLECVQDMDHENMFWYRQDPGLGLRLIYFSYDVKMKEKGDIPEGYSVSREKKERFSLILESASTNQTSMYLCASSLEGGTEAFFGQGTRLTVV.

The CDR3 sequence is CATSTHRGPGGELFF. The CDR3 coding sequence is TGTGCCACCAGCACCCACAGGGGCCCGGGCGGGGAGCTGTTTTTT. This chain uses TRBV15 with TRBJ2-2; 7 nucleotides match TRBD1. The CDR3 is made up of 15 amino acids. Germline-derived CDR1 and CDR2 are LNHNV and YYDKDF (reference sequence). With V trimmed by 4 bases and J by 7 bases, 9 bases remained unmatched.

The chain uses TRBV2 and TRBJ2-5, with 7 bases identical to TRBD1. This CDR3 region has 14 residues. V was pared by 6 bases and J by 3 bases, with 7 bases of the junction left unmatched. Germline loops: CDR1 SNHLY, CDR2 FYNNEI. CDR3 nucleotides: TGTGCCAGCAGCGACAGGGCCGCTAAAGAGACCCAGTACTTC. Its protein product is CASSDRAAKETQYF.

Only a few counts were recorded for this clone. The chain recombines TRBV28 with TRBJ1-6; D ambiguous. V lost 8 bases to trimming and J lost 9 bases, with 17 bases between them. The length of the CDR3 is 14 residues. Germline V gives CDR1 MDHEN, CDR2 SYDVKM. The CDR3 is CASLSRGQLSPLHF. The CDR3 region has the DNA TGTGCCAGCCTATCTCGGGGTCAGCTTTCACCCCTCCACTTT.

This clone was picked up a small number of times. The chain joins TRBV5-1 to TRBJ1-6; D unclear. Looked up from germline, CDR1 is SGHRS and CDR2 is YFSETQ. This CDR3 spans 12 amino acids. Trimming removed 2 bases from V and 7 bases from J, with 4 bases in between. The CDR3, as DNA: TGCGCCAGCAGCTTACTGAATTCACCCCTCCACTTT. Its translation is CASSLLNSPLHF.

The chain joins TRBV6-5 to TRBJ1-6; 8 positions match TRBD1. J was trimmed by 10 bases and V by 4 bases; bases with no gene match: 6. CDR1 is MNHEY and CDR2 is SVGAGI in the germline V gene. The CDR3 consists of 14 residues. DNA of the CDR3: TGTGCCAGCAGTTCGGACAGGGTCCAGTCACCCCTCCACTTT. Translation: CASSSDRVQSPLHF.

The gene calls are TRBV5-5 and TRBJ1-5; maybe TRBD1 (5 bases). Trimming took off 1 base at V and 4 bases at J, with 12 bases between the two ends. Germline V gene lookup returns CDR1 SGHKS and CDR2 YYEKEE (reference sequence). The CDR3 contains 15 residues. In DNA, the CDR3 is TGTGCCAGCAGCTTGTTTAGGGGAATTAATCAGCCCCAGCATTTT. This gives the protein CASSLFRGINQPQHF.

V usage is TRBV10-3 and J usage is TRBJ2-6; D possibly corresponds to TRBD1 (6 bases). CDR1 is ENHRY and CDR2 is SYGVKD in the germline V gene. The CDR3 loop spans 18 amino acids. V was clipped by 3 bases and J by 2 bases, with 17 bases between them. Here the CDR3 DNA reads TGTGCCATCAGTGATAAACTGGGGGCGCCGGCTGGGGCCAACGTCCTGACTTTC. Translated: CAISDKLGAPAGANVLTF.

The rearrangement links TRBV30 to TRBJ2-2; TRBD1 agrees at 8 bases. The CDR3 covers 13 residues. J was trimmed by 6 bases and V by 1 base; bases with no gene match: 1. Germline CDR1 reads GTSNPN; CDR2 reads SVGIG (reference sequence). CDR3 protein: CAWSDRGAGELFF. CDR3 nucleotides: TGTGCCTGGAGTGACAGGGGGGCCGGGGAGCTGTTTTTT.

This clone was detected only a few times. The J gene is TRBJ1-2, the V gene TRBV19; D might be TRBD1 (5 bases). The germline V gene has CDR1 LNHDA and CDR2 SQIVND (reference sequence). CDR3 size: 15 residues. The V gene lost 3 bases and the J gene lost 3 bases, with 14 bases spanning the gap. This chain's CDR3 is CASSMFDSWDYGYTF. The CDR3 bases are TGTGCCAGTAGTATGTTCGACAGTTGGGACTATGGCTACACCTTC.

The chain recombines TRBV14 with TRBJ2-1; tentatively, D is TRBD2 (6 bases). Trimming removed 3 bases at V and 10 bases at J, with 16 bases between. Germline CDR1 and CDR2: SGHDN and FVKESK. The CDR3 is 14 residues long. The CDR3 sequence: CASSQIDGAGEQFF. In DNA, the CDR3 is TGTGCCAGCAGCCAGATCGACGGGGCGGGGGAGCAGTTCTTC.

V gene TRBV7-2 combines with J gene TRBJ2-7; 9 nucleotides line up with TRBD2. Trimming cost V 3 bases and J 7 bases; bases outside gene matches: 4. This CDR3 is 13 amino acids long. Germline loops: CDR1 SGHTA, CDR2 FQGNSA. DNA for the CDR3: TGTGCCAGCAGCTTTGGACTAGCGAGGGAGCAGTACTTC. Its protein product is CASSFGLAREQYF. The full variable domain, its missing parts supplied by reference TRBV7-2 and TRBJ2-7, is GAGVSQSPSNKVTEKGKDVELRCDPISGHTALYWYRQSLGQGLEFLIYFQGNSAPDKSGLPSDRFSAERTGGSVSTLTIQRTQQEDSAVYLCASSFGLAREQYFGPGTRLTVT.

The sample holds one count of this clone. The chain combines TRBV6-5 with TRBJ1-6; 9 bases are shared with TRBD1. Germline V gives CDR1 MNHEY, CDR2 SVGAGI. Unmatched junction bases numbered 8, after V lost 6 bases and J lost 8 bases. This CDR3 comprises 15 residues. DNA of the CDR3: TGTGCCAGCAGCCTCCCGACAGGGGGAGATTCACCCCTCCACTTT. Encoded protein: CASSLPTGGDSPLHF.

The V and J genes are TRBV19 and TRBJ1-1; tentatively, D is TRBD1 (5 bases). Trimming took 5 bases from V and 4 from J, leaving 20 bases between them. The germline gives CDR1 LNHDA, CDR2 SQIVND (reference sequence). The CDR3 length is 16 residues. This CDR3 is CASSPRTPNGGTEAFF. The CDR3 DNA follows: TGTGCCAGTAGTCCGAGGACCCCGAACGGGGGCACTGAAGCTTTCTTT.

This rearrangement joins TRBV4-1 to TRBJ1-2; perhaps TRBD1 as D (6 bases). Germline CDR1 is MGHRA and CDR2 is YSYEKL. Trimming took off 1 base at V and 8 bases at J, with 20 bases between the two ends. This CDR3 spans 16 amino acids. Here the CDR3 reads CASSQVPTAGARGYTF. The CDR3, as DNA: TGCGCCAGCAGCCAAGTCCCGACAGCGGGGGCGCGGGGCTACACCTTC.

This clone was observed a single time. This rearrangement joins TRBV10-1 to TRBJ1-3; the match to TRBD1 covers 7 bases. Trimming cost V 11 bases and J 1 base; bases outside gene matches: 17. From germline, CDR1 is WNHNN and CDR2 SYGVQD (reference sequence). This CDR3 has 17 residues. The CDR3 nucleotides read TGCGCCCTGCGATTCCGGGACAGTCGTATATCTGGAAACACCATATATTTT. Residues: CALRFRDSRISGNTIYF.

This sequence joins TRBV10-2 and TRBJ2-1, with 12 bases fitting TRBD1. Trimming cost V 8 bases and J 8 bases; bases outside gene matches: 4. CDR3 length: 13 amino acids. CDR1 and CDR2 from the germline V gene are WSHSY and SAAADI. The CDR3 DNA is TGCGCCAGCCGGGACAGGGGGCTAGATGAGCAGTTCTTC. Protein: CASRDRGLDEQFF.